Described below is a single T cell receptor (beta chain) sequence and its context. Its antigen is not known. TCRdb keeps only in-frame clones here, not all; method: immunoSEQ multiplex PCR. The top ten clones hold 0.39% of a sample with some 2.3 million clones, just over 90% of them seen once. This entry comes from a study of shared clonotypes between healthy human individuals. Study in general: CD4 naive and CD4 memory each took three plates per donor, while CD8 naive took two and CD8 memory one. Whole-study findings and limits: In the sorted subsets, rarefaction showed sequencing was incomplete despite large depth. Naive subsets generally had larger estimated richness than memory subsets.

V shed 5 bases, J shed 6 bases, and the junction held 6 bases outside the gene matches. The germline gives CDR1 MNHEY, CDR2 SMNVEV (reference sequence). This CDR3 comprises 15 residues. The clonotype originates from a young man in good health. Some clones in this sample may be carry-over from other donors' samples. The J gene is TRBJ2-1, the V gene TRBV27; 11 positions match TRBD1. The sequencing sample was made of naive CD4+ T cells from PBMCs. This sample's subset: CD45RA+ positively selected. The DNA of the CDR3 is TGTGCCAGCAGTAAATGGGACAGGGGGATCAATGAGCAGTTCTTC. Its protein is CASSKWDRGINEQFF.